The 18 T cell receptor beta chains in this list originate from one sample, sequenced in a study of spatial heterogeneity in lung cancer. Time point described: blood at routine non-recurrence follow-up after resection. TCRdb passed the 5' RACE reads through MiXCR, listing each CDR3 protein once. The sample holds approximately 70,000 distinct CDR3 sequences; about 9.5% are singletons and the top ten take roughly 1.8%. The sequencing used PBMCs, collected at follow-up. These receptors were obtained from a female donor with early-stage non-small cell lung cancer.

This clonotype was counted many times. This chain joins TRBV7-3 and TRBJ2-1; D not resolved. Trimming cost V 5 bases and J 10 bases, with 15 bases left between them. This CDR3 spans 13 amino acids. CDR1 is SGHTA, CDR2 FQGTGA, per germline. In DNA form, the CDR3 reads TGTGCCAGCAGCCCCCAGGCTGCCGGAGAGCAGTTCTTC. Its protein is CASSPQAAGEQFF.

There are many counts of this clonotype. The J gene is TRBJ2-7, the V gene TRBV20-1, with D possibly matching TRBD2 (6 bases). The CDR3 spans 14 residues. Germline lookup yields CDR1 DFQATT and CDR2 SNEGSKA (reference sequence). V shed 6 bases and J shed 0 bases, with 15 bases lying between them. CDR3 in DNA: TGCAGTGCAACTGGGCGGGATAGCTCCTACGAGCAGTACTTC. This translates into CSATGRDSSYEQYF.

The chain carries TRBV12-3 or TRBV12-4 and TRBJ1-1; D perhaps matches TRBD1 (5 bases). CDR3 length equals 15 residues. The germline V and J ends were trimmed by 3 bases and 0 bases, with 11 bases remaining between them. In DNA form, the CDR3 reads TGTGCCAGCAGTTTTCGTGGGACTGTGAACACTGAAGCTTTCTTT. Its translation: CASSFRGTVNTEAFF.

This clonotype has ten or more counts. The genes are TRBV30 and TRBJ2-7; D is possibly TRBD2 (6 bases). Germline assignment: CDR1 GTSNPN and CDR2 SVGIG (reference sequence). This CDR3 is built from 13 residues. The V gene lost 5 bases and the J gene lost 3 bases, with 14 bases spanning the gap. The chain's CDR3 is CAWQPGLNYEQYF. The CDR3 nucleotides are TGTGCCTGGCAGCCGGGACTCAACTACGAGCAGTACTTC.

Note on this clonotype: A single base separates this from a much larger clone, so it may be a read error. The chain combines TRBV28 with TRBJ2-1; 14 nucleotides agree with TRBD2. CDR3 length equals 17 residues. Germline CDR1 reads MDHEN; CDR2 reads SYDVKM. The CDR3 DNA follows: TGTGCCAGCAGCCCTAGACTAGCGGGAGGGCCTGGGAATGAGCAGATCTTC. Amino acid sequence: CASSPRLAGGPGNEQIF.

This clonotype has a handful of counts. The chain has TRBV7-3 and TRBJ1-1, with 8 bases identical to TRBD1. Trimming at V came to 5 bases and at J to 8 bases, leaving 7 bases not matched to a gene. This CDR3 has 13 amino acids. The germline CDR1 and CDR2 sequences are SGHTA and FQGTGA. CDR3: CASSQGTGREAFF. The CDR3 DNA sequence: TGTGCCAGCAGCCAAGGGACAGGTCGAGAAGCTTTCTTT.

This chain joins TRBV12-3 or TRBV12-4 and TRBJ2-7; no definite D call. The CDR3 extends over 14 amino acids. Trimming shortened V by 5 bases and J by 4 bases, and 15 bases separated the two germline ends. CDR3 residues: CASSMSARIYEQYF. CDR3 DNA: TGTGCCAGCAGTATGTCGGCTCGGATATACGAGCAGTACTTC.

This clonotype turned up a few times. J is TRBJ1-5 and V is TRBV18; tentatively, D is TRBD1 (5 bases). This CDR3 comprises 11 residues. From germline, CDR1 is KGHSH and CDR2 LQKENI. V lost 11 bases and J lost 10, with 15 bases in between. This chain's CDR3 is CAWPQASPQHF. The CDR3 nucleotides read TGTGCCTGGCCACAGGCTTCTCCCCAGCATTTT. Together with reference TRBV18 and TRBJ1-5, the CDR3 gives the full variable domain: NAGVMQNPRHLVRRRGQEARLRCSPMKGHSHVYWYRQLPEEGLKFMVYLQKENIIDESGMPKERFSAEFPKEGPSILRIQQVVRGDSAAYFCAWPQASPQHFGDGTRLSIL.

At least ten counts were recorded for this clonotype. This chain links TRBV28 with TRBJ1-2; D gene ambiguous. Germline V gene lookup returns CDR1 MDHEN and CDR2 SYDVKM. Trimming cost V 6 bases and J 4 bases, with 9 bases left between them. There are 12 residues in the CDR3. The CDR3 reads CASSQSPYGYTF. CDR3 in DNA: TGTGCCAGCAGCCAATCTCCCTATGGCTACACCTTC.

This clonotype was seen ten or more times. The chain employs TRBV6-1 and TRBJ2-7; D is unresolved. V lost 7 bases, J lost 2 bases, and 12 bases lay in between. Germline-derived CDR1 and CDR2 are MNHNS and SASEGT. The CDR3 runs to 13 residues. The CDR3 reads CASTLSNTYEQYF. In nucleotides, the CDR3 is TGTGCCAGCACCCTTTCAAACACCTACGAGCAGTACTTC.

This clonotype was counted ten times or more. V and J are TRBV27 and TRBJ1-1, with D perhaps matching TRBD1 (5 bases). CDR1 is MNHEY, CDR2 SMNVEV, per germline (reference sequence). With 3 bases removed from V and 1 base from J, the gap between germline ends came to 12 bases. CDR3 length: 15 residues. Here the CDR3 reads CASSFSGLSNTEAFF. Here the CDR3 DNA reads TGTGCCAGCAGTTTCTCGGGACTCTCGAACACTGAAGCTTTCTTT.

This chain connects TRBV15 to TRBJ1-3; D unclear. Germline assignment: CDR1 LNHNV and CDR2 YYDKDF (reference sequence). This CDR3 contains 16 residues. The V end was cut by 0 bases, the J end by 0 bases, with 9 bases between. The CDR3 DNA is TGTGCCACCAGCAGAGATCTAGGGCTCTCTGGAAACACCATATATTTT. This sequence encodes CATSRDLGLSGNTIYF.

This clonotype occurred many times. The J gene is TRBJ1-1, the V gene TRBV12-3 or TRBV12-4, with a possible D match to TRBD1 (5 bases). V shed 4 bases and J shed 3 bases, with 9 bases lying between them. This CDR3 comprises 13 residues. The chain's CDR3 is CASSSRADTEAFF. The CDR3 DNA sequence: TGTGCCAGCAGTTCCAGGGCGGACACTGAAGCTTTCTTT.

This clonotype was seen a handful of times. CDR3 nucleotide sequence: TGTGCCACCAGTGATGCCGGGAATAATTCACCCCTCCACTTT. This encodes CATSDAGNNSPLHF. The V call is TRBV24-1, the J call TRBJ1-6; D unclear. In germline, CDR1 is KGHDR, CDR2 SFDVKD. CDR3 length: 14 amino acids. The V end was cut by 3 bases, the J end by 5 bases, with 7 bases between.

At least ten counts were recorded for this clonotype. The chain carries TRBV7-9 and TRBJ2-5; D gene unclear. This CDR3 has 17 residues. V was cut by 5 bases and J by 3 bases, with 22 bases left in between. Germline V CDR1 and CDR2: SEHNR, FQNEAQ (reference sequence). CDR3 DNA sequence: TGTGCCAGCAGCCCTCACTCCGACGAATACTATGAAGAGACCCAGTACTTC. Translation: CASSPHSDEYYEETQYF.

V usage is TRBV6-5 and J usage is TRBJ2-1, with D tentatively TRBD1 (7 bases). Trimming removed 2 bases from V and 7 bases from J, with 18 bases in between. Germline loops: CDR1 MNHEY, CDR2 SVGAGI. The CDR3 consists of 16 residues. DNA for the CDR3: TGTGCCAGCAGTTACACCCCAGGGGGGCTGGGGAATGAGCAGTTCTTC. Translating it yields CASSYTPGGLGNEQFF.

Many counts were recorded for this clonotype. The chain recombines TRBV24-1 with TRBJ1-2; 10 bases map to TRBD1. Germline V lookup: CDR1 KGHDR, CDR2 SFDVKD. V lost 3 bases, J lost 4 bases, and 4 bases stayed unmatched. The CDR3 is 15 amino acids. CDR3 loop: CATSDADRGGYGYTF. Written as DNA, the CDR3 is TGTGCCACCAGTGATGCGGACAGGGGGGGCTATGGCTACACCTTC.

This clonotype was counted at least ten times. This chain links TRBV20-1 with TRBJ2-7; D is perhaps TRBD2 (6 bases). The V gene's germline CDR1 is DFQATT and CDR2 SNEGSKA (reference sequence). The CDR3 runs 14 residues. Deletions cut 4 bases from V and 8 bases from J, with 21 bases between. DNA of the CDR3: TGCAGTGCTATCGACCGAAGCCGGGACTCCAAGCAGTACTTC. This codes for CSAIDRSRDSKQYF.